This T cell receptor (beta chain) was documented in a study of blood T cell repertoires in COVID-19 (TCRdb year 2020). Regarding the complete study: Samples covering the acute and convalescent phases of COVID-19 were provided by collaborators in the United States, Italy and Spain. The prospective study material was composed of cDNA or gDNA derived from T cells, B-cell-depleted T cells, or PBMCs. Deeply sampled blood TCRbeta repertoires from subjects exposed to, actively infected with, or recovered from COVID-19 were included in the dataset. The repertoires were made available in a free public database intended to serve as a resource for research on the immune response to SARS-CoV-2. The samples were drawn from the first 160 participants of the ongoing ImmuneRACE study and from some 1,300 subjects provided by 6 global collaborators. A de-identified subject ID, COVID-19 status, age in years and sex were almost always included in the sample metadata. HLA class I and class II types, where available, came from metadata supplied by the sample provider rather than from assay-based typing. What the work shows at the level of the full study, not this receptor alone: The quantity of clinical and demographic metadata differed by source and by participant and was supplied without curation.

TCRbeta CDR3 regions were amplified from genomic DNA using the immunoSEQ Assay, a bias-controlled multiplex PCR. Processing in the source paper ran as follows. The number of nucleated cells in each sample was estimated from the amplification of reference gene primers within the assay. To quantify the absolute abundance of each unique TCRbeta CDR3 rearrangement, sequence reads were collapsed and filtered. For each sample, productive Simpson clonality was calculated as the square root of Simpson's diversity index across productive rearrangements. Imported from immuneACCESS, the table was reduced by TCRdb to in-frame sequences with V and J called. These copies leave out some clones; in studies compared against another copy, an unresolved V gene accounts for under half, and the cause of the remainder is not known. That table supplies the V and J calls and clone size; D and trimming were determined from the DNA. The sample has under 85,000 clones on record, nearly 90% of them singletons. Roughly 4.8% of the sample lies in the top ten.

Via the germline V gene, CDR1 is MNHEY and CDR2 SVGEGT. Ends trimmed: V by 2 bases, J by 10 bases; bases unmatched to a gene: 4. The CDR3 goes from the cysteine to the phenylalanine over 15 residues. Only the CDR3 DNA is retained, 45 bases long and in frame from the first base. Each collaborating institution followed its own protocols to collect whole blood in K2EDTA tubes. For TCRbeta analysis, collaborator samples were shipped as frozen whole blood, as isolated PBMCs, or as DNA extracted from either sample type. Details on this clone: Its antigen is unknown. No clone much larger than this one lies a single base away; base qualities are absent.

The rearrangement joined TRBV6-2 or TRBV6-3 to TRBJ2-1; TRBD2 agrees with 14 junctional bases. Sequencing input: peripheral blood. The clonotype originates from a man over 45 with acute or convalescent COVID-19. The encoded CDR3 is CASSYRLAGGWEQFF. In nucleotide form, the sequence is TGTGCCAGCAGTTACCGACTAGCGGGAGGGTGGGAGCAGTTCTTC.